The 11 T cell receptor beta chains listed next were all sequenced from one sample in a study of identical twins. TCRdb recomputed calls from the 5' RACE reads with MiXCR, one row per CDR3 protein. The sample includes hundreds of thousands of distinct CDR3 sequences, 15% to 20% of them seen just once. These data were also reused for a study on T cells expressing NK-cell markers.

Sample: PBMCs. Every receptor here comes from a woman aged 18-35 years in good health.

This sequence joins TRBV7-8 and TRBJ1-5; D not certain. CDR1 and CDR2 from the germline V gene are SGHVS and FQNEAQ. CDR3 length: 13 amino acids. The V and J ends lost 1 base and 7 bases respectively, with 8 bases between them. The CDR3 region is CASSLGVRQPQHF. CDR3 coding DNA: TGTGCCAGCAGCTTAGGGGTTAGGCAGCCCCAGCATTTT.

The rearrangement joins TRBV6-2 or TRBV6-3 to TRBJ2-7; D remains ambiguous. The CDR3 is 18 amino acids. Germline loops: CDR1 MNHEY, CDR2 SVGEGT. With 0 bases removed from V and 5 bases from J, the gap between germline ends came to 23 bases. The CDR3 bases are TGTGCCAGCAGTTACTCGAGACGAGATCCGAGAACGGTGGACGAGCAGTACTTC. Protein product: CASSYSRRDPRTVDEQYF.

The chain joins TRBV4-3 to TRBJ2-7; no clear D. This CDR3 has 16 amino acids. Trimming cost V 0 bases and J 6 bases, with 18 bases left between them. Germline V CDR1 and CDR2: LGHNA, YSLEER. For the CDR3, the DNA is TGCGCCAGCAGCCAAGATTCGCAGCCACCTCCCAGCGAGCAGTACTTC. Encoded protein: CASSQDSQPPPSEQYF.

Only a few counts were recorded for this clonotype. Here the CDR3 DNA reads TGTGCCATCAGTGAGTCAAGGGGGGAGAGCACAGATACGCAGTATTTT. Translation: CAISESRGESTDTQYF. The rearrangement uses TRBV10-3 and TRBJ2-3; D tentatively fits TRBD1 or TRBD2 (6 bases each). V was shortened by 0 bases and J by 0 bases, with 10 bases between the two germline ends. The CDR3 runs to 16 residues. CDR1 is ENHRY, CDR2 SYGVKD, per germline.

The V and J genes are TRBV5-1 and TRBJ2-1; D may be TRBD1 (6 bases). The CDR3 extends over 17 amino acids. Germline values: CDR1 SGHRS, CDR2 YFSETQ. The V and J ends lost 3 bases and 1 base respectively, with 17 bases between them. The CDR3 nucleotides read TGCGCCAGCAGCTCCCTCGGCACAGGGATGTCCTACAATGAGCAGTTCTTC. Translation: CASSSLGTGMSYNEQFF.

This rearrangement joins TRBV7-2 to TRBJ2-7, with no clear D. The CDR3 is 15 residues long. CDR1 is SGHTA and CDR2 is FQGNSA in the germline V gene. V gave up 1 base and J gave up 2 bases, with 12 bases separating them. DNA of the CDR3: TGTGCCAGCAGCTTAGATGGCAGTACGGCCTACGAGCAGTACTTC. Amino acids: CASSLDGSTAYEQYF.

This chain connects TRBV6-5 to TRBJ2-7, with D possibly TRBD2 on 5 matching bases. CDR1 is MNHEY, CDR2 SVGAGI, per germline. The CDR3 length is 14 residues. The ends were cut back, 2 bases at V and 0 bases at J, with 8 bases in the middle. CDR3 residues: CASSYNRGSYEQYF. The CDR3 nucleotides read TGTGCCAGCAGTTACAACCGGGGCTCCTACGAGCAGTACTTC.

This clonotype has just a few counts. This rearrangement joins TRBV7-2 to TRBJ1-5; no clear D gene. V lost 1 base and J lost 7, with 17 bases in between. The V gene's germline CDR1 is SGHTA and CDR2 FQGNSA. CDR3 length: 16 residues. Written as DNA, the CDR3 is TGTGCCAGCAGCTTAGATGTCACGATTGAATCGCAGCCCCAGCATTTT. Translation gives CASSLDVTIESQPQHF.

V gene TRBV27 combines with J gene TRBJ2-2; no reliable D call. Trimming shortened V by 1 base and J by 6 bases, and 12 bases separated the two germline ends. The CDR3 is made up of 15 amino acids. Germline loops: CDR1 MNHEY, CDR2 SMNVEV (reference sequence). CDR3 sequence: CASSLFGQVAGELFF. CDR3 coding DNA: TGTGCCAGCAGTTTATTTGGGCAGGTAGCCGGGGAGCTGTTTTTT.

This clonotype was seen more than once but under ten times. The chain couples TRBV5-1 to TRBJ2-6; D is unresolved. The V gene's germline CDR1 is SGHRS and CDR2 YFSETQ. V lost 4 bases, J lost 0 bases, and 5 bases lay in between. This CDR3 region has 14 residues. The CDR3 is CASSATSGANVLTF. CDR3 DNA sequence: TGCGCCAGCAGCGCGACCTCTGGGGCCAACGTCCTGACTTTC. Full variable domain (missing parts from reference TRBV5-1 and TRBJ2-6): KAGVTQTPRYLIKTRGQQVTLSCSPISGHRSVSWYQQTPGQGLQFLFEYFSETQRNKGNFPGRFSGRQFSNSRSEMNVSTLELGDSALYLCASSATSGANVLTFGAGSRLTVL.

This clonotype was seen a few times. V and J are TRBV5-1 and TRBJ2-7, with 8 nucleotides matching TRBD2. V trimming: 1 base; J trimming: 4 bases; junction bases outside the gene matches: 4. This CDR3 contains 14 residues. Germline V gives CDR1 SGHRS, CDR2 YFSETQ. Written as DNA, the CDR3 is TGCGCCAGCAGCTTGAAACTAGCGGTTTACGAGCAGTACTTC. It translates to CASSLKLAVYEQYF.